This note documents a single TCR beta chain sequence. This entry is derived from a study of blood T cell repertoires in COVID-19. Whole-study context: The analysed material was cDNA or gDNA that came from T cells, B-cell-depleted T cells, or PBMCs.

The V gene end was trimmed by 5 bases and the J gene end by 6 bases; junction bases not matched to a gene: 13. Germline CDR1 MDHEN, CDR2 SYDVKM. This CDR3 region has 15 residues. Original processing methods: Quantification of nucleated cells was approximated via reference gene primer amplification. The repertoire was sequenced with immunoSEQ multiplex PCR; TCRdb's copy has only in-frame clones and lacks some. The V and J calls and clone size were taken over from that table, and D and trimming were inferred from the DNA. The table shows 91,000 or so clones, with 90% to 95% occurring only once. The sample consisted of peripheral blood. This sequence joins TRBV28 and TRBJ2-7; 7 bases agree with TRBD2. The clonotype originates from a woman in her forties or fifties in a cohort sampled during active COVID-19. CDR3 coding DNA: TGTGCCAGCAGTCGGGGGGAGGAAGCCCGGACCGAGCAGTACTTC. Its translation is CASSRGEEARTEQYF.